The 3 T cell receptor beta chains listed next were all sequenced from one sample in a study of blood T cells in healthy people across ages. A second PCR, run for roughly 7 to 11 cycles, used a sample-barcoded 5' primer plus a J-beta primer mix. TCRdb ran MiXCR on the 5' RACE reads and lists one entry per CDR3 protein. The sample lists hundreds of thousands of distinct CDR3 sequences; around 50% were seen once. The material sequenced was blood. These receptors all stem from a man aged 35-49 years in good health.

The chain employs TRBV3-1 and TRBJ1-2; D may be TRBD1 (5 bases). This CDR3 region has 13 residues. The germline gives CDR1 LGHDT, CDR2 YNNKEL (reference sequence). Trimming stripped 1 base from V and 3 bases from J, with 6 bases between. CDR3 nucleotides: TGTGCCAGCAGCCAAGCAGGGCACTATGGCTACACCTTC. This sequence encodes CASSQAGHYGYTF.

This clonotype is a singleton in its sample. This chain links TRBV6-2 or TRBV6-3 with TRBJ1-1, with a weak D call TRBD1 (6 bases). This CDR3 is 14 amino acids long. The V end lost 4 bases, the J end lost 5 bases, and 14 bases lay between the germline ends. Germline values: CDR1 MNHEY, CDR2 SVGEGT. The CDR3 region has the DNA TGTGCCAGCAGTTCTACAGGGAGTCGGACTGAAGCTTTCTTT. Translated, it gives CASSSTGSRTEAFF.

This rearrangement joins TRBV25-1 to TRBJ2-3; 9 positions agree with TRBD2. Trimming cost V 2 bases and J 1 base; bases outside gene matches: 1. The CDR3 has 15 amino acids. CDR1 is MGHDK and CDR2 is SYGVNS in the germline V gene. The CDR3 nucleotides are TGTGCCAGCAGTGAAGGGACTAGCCGCACAGATACGCAGTATTTT. Protein: CASSEGTSRTDTQYF.